The source of this T cell receptor (beta chain) is a study of blood T cells in healthy people across ages. Turning to this clonotype: The target antigen is unknown.

Study-level findings and limits: In older individuals, TCR beta diversity per million T cells was lower, falling roughly linearly with age.

It was with a sample-barcoded 5' primer and a J-beta primer mix that a second PCR of about 6 to 11 cycles was run. TCRdb re-called the 5' RACE reads with MiXCR, one entry per CDR3 protein. Of roughly 1.6 million distinct CDR3 sequences listed, around 35% are singletons. The source is a woman aged 25 to 45 in good health. Sequenced material: blood.

CDR3 in DNA: TGCAGCGTTGACCTCAGGAACTATGGCTACACCTTC. It specifies CSVDLRNYGYTF. This chain links TRBV29-1 with TRBJ1-2; D gene unclear. V shed 3 bases and J shed 2 bases, with 7 bases lying between them. Germline V gives CDR1 SQVTM, CDR2 ANQGSEA. The CDR3 sequence is 12 residues long.